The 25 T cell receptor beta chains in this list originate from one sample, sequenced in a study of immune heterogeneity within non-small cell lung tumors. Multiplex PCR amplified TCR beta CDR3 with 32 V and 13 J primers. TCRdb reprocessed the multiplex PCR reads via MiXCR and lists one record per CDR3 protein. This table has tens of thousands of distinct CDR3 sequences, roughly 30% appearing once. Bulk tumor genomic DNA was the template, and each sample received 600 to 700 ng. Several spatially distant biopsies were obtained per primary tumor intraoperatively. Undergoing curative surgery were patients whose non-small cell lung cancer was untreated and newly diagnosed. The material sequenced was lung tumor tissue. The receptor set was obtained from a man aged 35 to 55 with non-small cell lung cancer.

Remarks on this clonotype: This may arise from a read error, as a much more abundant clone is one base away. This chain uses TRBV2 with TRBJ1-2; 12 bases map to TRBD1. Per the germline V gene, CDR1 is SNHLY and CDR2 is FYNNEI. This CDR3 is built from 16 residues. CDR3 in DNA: TGTGCCAGCAGTGAAAGGGGGACAGGGGGCAGCTATGGCTACATCTTC. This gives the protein CASSERGTGGSYGYIF.

The CDR3 coding sequence is TGTGCCAGCTCACCCAGACAGGGGGCGGCCACCGGGGAGCTGTTTTTT. It specifies CASSPRQGAATGELFF. The V and J genes are TRBV18 and TRBJ2-2; 10 bases align to TRBD1. The CDR3 totals 16 residues. Germline assignment: CDR1 KGHSH and CDR2 LQKENI. V shed 3 bases, J shed 4 bases, and the junction held 5 bases outside the gene matches.

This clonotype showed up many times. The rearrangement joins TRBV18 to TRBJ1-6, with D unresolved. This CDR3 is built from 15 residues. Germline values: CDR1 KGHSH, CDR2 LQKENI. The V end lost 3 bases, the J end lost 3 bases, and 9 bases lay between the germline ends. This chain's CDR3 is CASSPEGIYNSPLHF. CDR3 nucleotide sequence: TGTGCCAGCTCACCGGAGGGAATCTATAATTCACCCCTCCACTTT.

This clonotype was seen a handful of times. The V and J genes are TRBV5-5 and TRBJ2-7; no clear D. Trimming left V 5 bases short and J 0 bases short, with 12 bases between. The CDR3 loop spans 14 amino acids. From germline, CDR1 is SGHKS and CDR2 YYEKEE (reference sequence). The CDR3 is CASRHPESSYEQYF. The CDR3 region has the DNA TGTGCCAGCAGGCATCCCGAGTCCTCCTACGAGCAGTACTTC.

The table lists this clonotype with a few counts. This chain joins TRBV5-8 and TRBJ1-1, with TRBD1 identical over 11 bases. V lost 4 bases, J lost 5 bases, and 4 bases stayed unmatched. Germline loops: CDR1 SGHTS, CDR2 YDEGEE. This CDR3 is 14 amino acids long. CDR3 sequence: CASSRGQGATEAFF. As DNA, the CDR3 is TGTGCCAGCAGCCGAGGACAGGGGGCGACTGAAGCTTTCTTT.

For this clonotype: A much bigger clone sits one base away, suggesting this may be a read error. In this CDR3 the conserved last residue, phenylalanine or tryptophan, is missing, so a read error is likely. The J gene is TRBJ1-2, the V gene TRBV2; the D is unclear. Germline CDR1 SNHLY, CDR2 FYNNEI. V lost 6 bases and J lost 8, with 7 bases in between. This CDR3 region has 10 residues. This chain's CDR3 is CASSSGGYTL. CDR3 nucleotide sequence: TGTGCCAGCAGCTCTGGAGGCTACACCCTC.

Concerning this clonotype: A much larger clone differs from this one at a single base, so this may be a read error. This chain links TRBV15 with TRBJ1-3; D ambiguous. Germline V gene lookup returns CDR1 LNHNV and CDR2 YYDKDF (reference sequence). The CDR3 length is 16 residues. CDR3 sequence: CDTSRDAGWSGNTIYF. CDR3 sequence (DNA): TGTGACACCAGCAGAGATGCGGGGTGGTCTGGAAACACCATATATTTT.

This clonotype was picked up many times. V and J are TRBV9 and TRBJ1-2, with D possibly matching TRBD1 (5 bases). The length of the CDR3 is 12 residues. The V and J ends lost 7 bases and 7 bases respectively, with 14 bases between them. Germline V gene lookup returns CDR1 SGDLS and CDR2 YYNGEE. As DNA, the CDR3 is TGTGCCAGCCAAAGACTGGGGGGTGGCTACACCTTC. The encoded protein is CASQRLGGGYTF.

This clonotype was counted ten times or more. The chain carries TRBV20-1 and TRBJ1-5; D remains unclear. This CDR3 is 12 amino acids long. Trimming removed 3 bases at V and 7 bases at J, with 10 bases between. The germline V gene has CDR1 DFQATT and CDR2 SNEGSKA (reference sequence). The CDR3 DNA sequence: TGCAGTGCTAGGAGGCGGGGACAGCCCCAGCATTTT. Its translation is CSARRRGQPQHF.

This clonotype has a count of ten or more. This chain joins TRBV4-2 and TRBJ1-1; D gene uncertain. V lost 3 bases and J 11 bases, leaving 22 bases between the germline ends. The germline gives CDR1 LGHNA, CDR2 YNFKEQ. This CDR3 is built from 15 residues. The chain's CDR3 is CASSQVVGGKLFAFF. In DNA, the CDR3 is TGTGCCAGCAGCCAGGTAGTGGGAGGAAAGTTGTTCGCTTTCTTT.

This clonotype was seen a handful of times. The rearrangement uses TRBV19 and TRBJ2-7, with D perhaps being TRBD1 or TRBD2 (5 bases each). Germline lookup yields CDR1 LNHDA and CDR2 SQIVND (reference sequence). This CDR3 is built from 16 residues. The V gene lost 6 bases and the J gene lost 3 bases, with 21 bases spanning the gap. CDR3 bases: TGTGCCAGTAGCGACACGAGACGGGGCCCGGGCTACGAGCAGTACTTC. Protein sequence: CASSDTRRGPGYEQYF.

CDR3 nucleotides: TGTGCCAGCATAACAGGGAACACCGGGGAGCTGTTTTTT. It yields the protein CASITGNTGELFF. The rearrangement links TRBV6-1 to TRBJ2-2, with D tentatively TRBD1 (5 bases). The length of the CDR3 is 13 residues. CDR1 and CDR2 (germline): MNHNS, SASEGT. Trimming shortened V by 7 bases and J by 1 base, and 7 bases separated the two germline ends.

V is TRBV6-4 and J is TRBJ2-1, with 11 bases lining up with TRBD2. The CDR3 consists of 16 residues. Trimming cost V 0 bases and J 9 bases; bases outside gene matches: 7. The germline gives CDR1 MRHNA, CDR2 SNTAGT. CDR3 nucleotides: TGTGCCAGCAGTGACTCGTCTAGCGGGAGGTATACTGAGCAGTTCTTC. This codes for CASSDSSSGRYTEQFF.

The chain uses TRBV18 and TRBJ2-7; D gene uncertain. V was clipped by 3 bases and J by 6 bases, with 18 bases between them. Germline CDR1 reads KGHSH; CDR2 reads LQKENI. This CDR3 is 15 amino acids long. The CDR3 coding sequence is TGTGCCAGCTCACCCCCCGGCGGCGCCGGACGCGAGCAGTACTTC. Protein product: CASSPPGGAGREQYF.

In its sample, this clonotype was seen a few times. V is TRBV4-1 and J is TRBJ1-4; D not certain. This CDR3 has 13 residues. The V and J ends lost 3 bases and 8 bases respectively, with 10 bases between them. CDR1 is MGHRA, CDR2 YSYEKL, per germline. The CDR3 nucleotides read TGCGCCAGCAGCCAGGTGGCAGGCGAAAAACTGTTTTTT. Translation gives CASSQVAGEKLFF.

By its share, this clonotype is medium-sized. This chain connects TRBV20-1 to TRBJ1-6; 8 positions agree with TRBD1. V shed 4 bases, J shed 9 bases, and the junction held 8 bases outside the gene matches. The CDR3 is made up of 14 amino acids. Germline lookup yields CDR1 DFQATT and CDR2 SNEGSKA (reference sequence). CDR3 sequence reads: CSAIPTGESSPLHF. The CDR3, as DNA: TGCAGTGCTATCCCGACAGGGGAGAGTTCACCCCTCCACTTT.

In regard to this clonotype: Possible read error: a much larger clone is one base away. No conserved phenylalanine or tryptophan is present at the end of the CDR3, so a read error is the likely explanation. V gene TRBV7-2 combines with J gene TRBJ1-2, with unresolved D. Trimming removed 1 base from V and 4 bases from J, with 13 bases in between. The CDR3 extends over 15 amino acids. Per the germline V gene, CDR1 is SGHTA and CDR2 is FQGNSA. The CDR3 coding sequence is TGTGCCAGCAGCTTAGTGGCAGATCCCACCTATGGCTACACCTTA. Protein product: CASSLVADPTYGYTL.

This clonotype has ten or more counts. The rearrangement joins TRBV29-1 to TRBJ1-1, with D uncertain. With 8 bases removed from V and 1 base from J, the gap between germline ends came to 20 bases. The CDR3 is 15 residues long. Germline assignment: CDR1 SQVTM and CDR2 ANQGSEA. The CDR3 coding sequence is TGCAGCTCCAAAATGGCGAGGACCGAGAACACTGAAGCTTTCTTT. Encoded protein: CSSKMARTENTEAFF.

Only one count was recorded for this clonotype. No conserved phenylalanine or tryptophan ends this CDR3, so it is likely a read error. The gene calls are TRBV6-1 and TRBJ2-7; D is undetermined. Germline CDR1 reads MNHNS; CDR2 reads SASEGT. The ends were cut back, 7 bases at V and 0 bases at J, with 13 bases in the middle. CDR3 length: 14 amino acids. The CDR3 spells CASKTGISSYEQYL. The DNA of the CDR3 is TGTGCCAGCAAAACGGGTATCAGCTCCTACGAGCAGTACTTA.

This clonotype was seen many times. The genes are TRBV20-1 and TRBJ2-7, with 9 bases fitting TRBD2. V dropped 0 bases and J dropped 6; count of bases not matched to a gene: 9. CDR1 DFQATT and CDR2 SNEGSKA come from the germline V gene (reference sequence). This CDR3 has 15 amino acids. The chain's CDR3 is CSAREISGRMGEQYF. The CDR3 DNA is TGCAGTGCTAGAGAGATTAGCGGGAGAATGGGCGAGCAGTACTTC.

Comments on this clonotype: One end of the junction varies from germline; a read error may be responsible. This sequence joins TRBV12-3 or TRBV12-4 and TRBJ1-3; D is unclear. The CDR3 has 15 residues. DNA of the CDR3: TGTTCCAGCAGTTTCACAGTCACCTTTGGAAACACCATATATTTT. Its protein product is CSSSFTVTFGNTIYF.

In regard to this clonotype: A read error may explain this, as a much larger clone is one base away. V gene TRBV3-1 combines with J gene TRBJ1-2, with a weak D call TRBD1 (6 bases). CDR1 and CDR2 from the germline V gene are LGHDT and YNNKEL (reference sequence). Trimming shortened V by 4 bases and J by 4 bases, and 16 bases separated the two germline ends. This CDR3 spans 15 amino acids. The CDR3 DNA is TGTGCCAGCAGCCGAGGGTCGGGGGGGCTCTATGGCTACACCTTC. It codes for CASSRGSGGLYGYTF.

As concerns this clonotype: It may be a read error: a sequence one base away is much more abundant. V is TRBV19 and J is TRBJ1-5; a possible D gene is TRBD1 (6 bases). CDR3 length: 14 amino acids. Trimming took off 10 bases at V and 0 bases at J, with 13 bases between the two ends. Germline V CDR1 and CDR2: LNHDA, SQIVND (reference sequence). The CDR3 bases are TGTGCCATTGGGGGGCAGTGTAGCAATCAGCCCCAGCATTTT. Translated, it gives CAIGGQCSNQPQHF.

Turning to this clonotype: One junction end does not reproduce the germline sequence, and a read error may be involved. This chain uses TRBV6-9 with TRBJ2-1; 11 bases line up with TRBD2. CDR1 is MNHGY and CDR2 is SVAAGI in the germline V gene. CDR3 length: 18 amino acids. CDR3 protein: CATSSLRVAGGLYNEQFF. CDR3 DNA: TGTGCCACCAGTTCCCTCCGCGTAGCGGGAGGGCTCTACAATGAGCAGTTCTTC.

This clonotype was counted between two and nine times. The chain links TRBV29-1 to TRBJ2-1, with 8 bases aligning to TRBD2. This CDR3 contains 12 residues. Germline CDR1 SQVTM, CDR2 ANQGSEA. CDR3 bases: TGCAGTTCGGCGGGAGGATACAATGAGCAGTTCTTC. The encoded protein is CSSAGGYNEQFF.